This T cell receptor (beta chain) was retrieved from a study of T cells in Graves' hyperthyroidism and ophthalmopathy. Study results and limitations: Most clonotypes that expanded in the thyroid above 0.001 also showed up in blood.

At least ten counts were recorded for this clonotype. The antigen is undetermined. TCR beta CDR3 regions were amplified from RNA transcripts. First-round RT-PCR of the TCR CDR3 relied on the HTBI primer set. TCRdb re-called the multiplex PCR reads with MiXCR, one entry per CDR3 protein. Of 700,000 or so distinct CDR3 sequences in the sample, roughly 15% were seen once. Exclusion criteria comprised uncontrolled infection, other autoimmune disease, pregnancy or lactation. This receptor was taken from a woman aged 45-65 years with Graves' ophthalmopathy. Specimen: blood.

CDR3 protein: CASSFETPRPLHF. The CDR3 DNA reads as TGTGCCAGCAGTTTTGAGACCCCTCGGCCCCTCCACTTT. This chain uses TRBV12-3 or TRBV12-4 with TRBJ1-6; the D is unclear. There are 13 residues in the CDR3. The V end was cut by 3 bases, the J end by 13 bases, with 13 bases between.